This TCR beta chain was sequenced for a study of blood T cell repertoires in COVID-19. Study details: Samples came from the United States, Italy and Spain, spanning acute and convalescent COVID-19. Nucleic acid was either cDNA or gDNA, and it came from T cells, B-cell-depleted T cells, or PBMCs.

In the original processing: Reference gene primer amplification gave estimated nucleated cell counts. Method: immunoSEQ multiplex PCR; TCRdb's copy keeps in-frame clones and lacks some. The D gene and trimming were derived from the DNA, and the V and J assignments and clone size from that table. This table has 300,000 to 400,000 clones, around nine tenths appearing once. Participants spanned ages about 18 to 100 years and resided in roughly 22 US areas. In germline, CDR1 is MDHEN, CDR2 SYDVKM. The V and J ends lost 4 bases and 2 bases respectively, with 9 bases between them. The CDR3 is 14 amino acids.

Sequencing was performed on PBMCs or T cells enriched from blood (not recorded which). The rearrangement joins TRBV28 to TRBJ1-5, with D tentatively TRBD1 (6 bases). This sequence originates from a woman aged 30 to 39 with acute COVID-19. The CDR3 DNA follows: TGTGCCAGCAGTTCAGGGGTTGGCAATCAGCCCCAGCATTTT. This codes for CASSSGVGNQPQHF.